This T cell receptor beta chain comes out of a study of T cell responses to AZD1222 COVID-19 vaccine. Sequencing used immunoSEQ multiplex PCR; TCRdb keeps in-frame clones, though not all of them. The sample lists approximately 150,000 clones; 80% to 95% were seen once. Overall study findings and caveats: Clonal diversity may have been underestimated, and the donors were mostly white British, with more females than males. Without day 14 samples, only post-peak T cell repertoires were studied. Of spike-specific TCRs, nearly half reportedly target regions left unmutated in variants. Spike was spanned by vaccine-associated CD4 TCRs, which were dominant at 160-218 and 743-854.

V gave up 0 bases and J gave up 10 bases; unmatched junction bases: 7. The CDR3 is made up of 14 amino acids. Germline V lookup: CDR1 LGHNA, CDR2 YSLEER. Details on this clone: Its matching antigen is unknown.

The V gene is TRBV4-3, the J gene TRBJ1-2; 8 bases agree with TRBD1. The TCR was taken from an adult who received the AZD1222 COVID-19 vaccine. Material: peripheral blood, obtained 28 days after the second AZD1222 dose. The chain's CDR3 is CASSQELLGQAYTF. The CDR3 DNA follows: TGCGCCAGCAGCCAAGAGCTCCTGGGACAGGCCTACACCTTC.